This T cell receptor beta chain derives from a study of T cells in Graves' hyperthyroidism and ophthalmopathy. In its sample, this clonotype was seen many times. Its antigen is still unknown. Study-level points and caveats: Most thyroid clonotypes expanded above 0.001 were also detected in blood. Through a model of 13 V-J features, ophthalmopathy was separated from stable hyperthyroidism.

Reasons for excluding patients were uncontrolled infection, other autoimmune disease, pregnancy or lactation. Each diagnosis was grounded in clinical symptoms, serum thyroxine and TRAb, thyroid ultrasound, and orbital computed tomography. Germline loops: CDR1 SQVTM, CDR2 ANQGSEA. This CDR3 has 15 amino acids. Losses at the gene ends were 4 bases for V and 3 bases for J; bases not matched to a gene: 8. RNA transcripts provided the source from which TCR beta CDR3 regions were amplified. During a first-round RT-PCR of the TCR CDR3, the HTBI primer set was used. Each CDR3 protein is one row after TCRdb ran MiXCR on the multiplex PCR reads. The table shows over 700,000 distinct CDR3 sequences, with around 20% occurring only once.

This TCR derives from a woman in her 50s with Graves' hyperthyroidism that later progressed to Graves' ophthalmopathy. Source material: blood. V usage is TRBV29-1 and J usage is TRBJ2-1, with TRBD2 identical over 8 bases. The CDR3 DNA reads TGCAGCGTTGGGGGGCGGGGGGATAACTACAATGAGCAGTTCTTC. Residues: CSVGGRGDNYNEQFF.